Sequencing of this TCR beta chain was carried out in a study of cytomegalovirus exposure and HLA in healthy donors listed by TCRdb under 2017. Study-wide context: An earlier analysis of several hundred of the donors reported 276 Gb of sequence data and 117 million unique TCR beta sequences obtained from some 170 million T cells. An early release covering about 600 HLA-typed donors comprised about 320 gigabases of sequencing data and 85 million or so unique TCR sequences. Among the approximately 400 genotyped donors, around 81% belonged to the genetic ancestry cluster associated with self-reported Caucasian donors. The study aimed to test whether signatures of past pathogen exposure could be identified by cataloging public T cell receptors. The study used immunosequencing to profile the T cell repertoires of about 670 subjects and linked those repertoires to cytomegalovirus serostatus. Along with the approximately 670-subject first cohort, a separate validation cohort of over a hundred different subjects was used. To predict cytomegalovirus infection status, the study combined high-throughput TCR immunosequencing, statistical association of individual TCRs with disease status, and machine learning. In a later analysis, previously published TCR beta repertoires from several hundred donors were re-analyzed and high-resolution HLA genotyping was added so that TCR occurrence patterns could be studied. In the later analysis, no new phenotypic data were used to find candidate immune exposures; instead, reliance was placed on TCR beta sequences and their occurrence across donors. In an earlier analysis of around 540 of the donors, high-throughput TCR beta sequencing was used to judge whether each TCR beta V gene segment behaved as functional or pseudogenic. Donor age, sex, ethnicity and CMV serostatus were compiled alongside the repertoire data. In a later genetic analysis, genome-wide SNP genotypes for about three fifths of the 666 donors were used, and that subset was treated as a discovery cohort. Every discovery cohort repertoire had been produced on one sequencing platform. HLA typing included class I and class II loci at four-digit resolution. Typing coverage varied by locus: 629-630 donors for A, B, C, DRB1 and DQB1; approximately 500 for DQA1; more than 600 for DPA1; fewer than 480 for DPB1. Four or five DR-DQ haplotypes were treated as single units for association and clustering because of strong linkage in the cohort. Among roughly 400 genotyped donors of the cohort, an average of approximately 240,000 unique TCR beta nucleotide sequences were sequenced per donor, roughly a sixth of them non-productive. Study-wide conclusions, independent of this receptor: A further reported finding was that TCR beta sequences accurately predicted the HLA-A and HLA-B alleles for most subjects in the first cohort. The presence/absence analyses assumed that sequencing depth was roughly uniform across donors, and that assumption may not be true. The cohort was sequenced for TCR beta chains only, and without alpha or paired-chain data the features that could be detected were limited. Because HLA typing was unavailable for some donors at each locus, only the typed subset was used in association tests. A total of 150 to 200 TCR beta chains were listed by the study as associated with cytomegalovirus. Correlated functional status among segregating V segments might be attributable to linkage disequilibrium, but an unknown experimental factor could not be ruled out. Most TCR sequences were seen in very few donors, while some public TCRs were found in many individuals. V-gene and J-gene trimming of TCR beta chains was associated with a missense DCLRE1C variant in a later genetic analysis, and the association was replicated in an independent cohort. Assigning TCR associations to individual alleles was difficult when HLA alleles, especially DR and DQ, strongly co-occurred. The only immune exposure information available for the cohort was CMV serostatus. In a later analysis, the rate of TCR association differed among HLA loci, with DRB1 alleles having the most associated TCRs and HLA-C alleles having the fewest. Specific HLA alleles were associated with 15,000 to 20,000 TCR beta sequences at a false discovery rate of 0.05 in a later analysis. Approximately 16 rarely observed V segments, including chromosome 9 orphons, were excluded from the earlier analysis of 550 to 700 of the donors because counts were too low. Compared with the roughly 710-donor mean, donors in an Asian-associated ancestry cluster had fewer N-insertions in productive TCRs, according to a later genetic analysis. A group of highly shared sequence variants was considered likely to be a technical artifact of the sequencing pipeline. It was suggested by the authors that the approach could potentially be generalized to other disease states and immunological phenotypes. In a later analysis, HLA-associated TCR beta chains showed more clonal expansion and lower generation probabilities than non-associated chains that were equally common. Cytomegalovirus status was reported to be diagnosed by the classifier with high specificity and sensitivity in both the original and validation cohorts. According to a later analysis, most CMV-associated TCR beta chains appeared to be HLA-restricted, and the HLA associations seemed to be driven largely by CMV exposure. Some IMGT-functional V segments, including TRBV6-2 and TRBV6-3, could not be told apart with the 87-base-pair reads, so those segments were excluded. In an earlier analysis of 587 of the donors, most TCR beta V segments appeared in productive rearrangements about 87% or about 30% of the time, broadly matching IMGT annotations. Three of the identified cytomegalovirus-associated TCR beta chains were confirmed in vitro to be specific for cytomegalovirus antigens. According to a later analysis, parvovirus B19, influenza, CMV and Epstein-Barr virus appeared linked to several top co-occurrence clusters.

The cohort was made up of 500 to 850 healthy bone marrow donors. All cohort members were sampled while nominally healthy, although unrecorded immune exposures were likely present. The donor tested CMV seropositive and was one of the 289 seropositive cohort members. A peripheral blood sample was provided by each donor, and peripheral blood mononuclear cells were used for TCR beta sequencing. The Qiagen DNeasy Blood Extraction Kit was used to extract genomic DNA from the blood cell samples. As concerns this clone: Its target antigen remains unknown. The sample holds no much larger clone one base away, and base qualities are not on file.

Receptor libraries were prepared by the immunoSEQ multiplex PCR assay. For the multiplex PCR, a mixture combining 60 forward primers for TCR Vbeta segments and 13 reverse primers for TCR Jbeta segments was used. The CDR3 region of rearranged TCR beta genes was amplified from genomic DNA with a multiplex PCR assay. The Illumina HiSeq System was used to sequence the amplified TCR beta libraries as 87-base-pair reads. Under the source paper's analysis protocol: A later analysis counted tens of millions of unique TCR beta chains across the 670 or so repertoires, and 9.5 million to 11 million of these chains were shared by at least two donors. Raw reads were error-corrected and collapsed into unique sequences with a nearest-neighbor algorithm that merged closely related sequences to remove PCR and sequencing errors. Alignment of CDR3 sequences to IMGT reference sequences was used to assign V, D and J gene segments. Each retained sequence needed at least a six-nucleotide match to both a V gene segment and a J gene segment. Rearrangements were classified as productive when the CDR3 lacked stop codons and remained in frame with V and J, and all other rearrangements were classified as non-productive. CDR3 was defined according to IMGT convention as the region running from the second conserved V-encoded cysteine to the conserved J-encoded phenylalanine. The earlier analysis of 450 to 750 of the donors excluded any sequence lacking an unambiguous match to a single V gene segment. In an earlier analysis of 587 of the donors, V segments were called functional above 56.7% productive rearrangements and were called segregating when the between-donor standard deviation exceeded 5%. A statistical classification framework was built for diagnosing cytomegalovirus status from the catalog of TCR beta chain sequences. A later analysis assigned V and J genes by comparing TCR nucleotide sequences with IMGT/GENE-DB human TR gene sequences. Using the TCRdist pipeline, a later analysis assigned CDR3 sequences along with most-parsimonious VDJ recombination scenarios. A later analysis defined each TCR beta chain by its CDR3 amino acid sequence plus V-gene family, and excluded reads lacking a unique V-gene family. To address suspected cross-contamination and a sequencing artifact, a later analysis removed under 600 highly shared, low-generation-probability nucleotide sequences. A later analysis calculated a clonal expansion index for each public chain from normalized within-repertoire ranks of inferred template counts. In a later analysis, generation probabilities were computed with a VDJ recombination model fitted to out-of-frame rearrangements, and the resulting probabilities were checked against IGoR. A later analysis scored TCR-TCR, TCR-HLA and TCR-CMV co-occurrence with hypergeometric tests, applying a repertoire-size bias correction to TCR pairs. To estimate false discovery rates, a later analysis permuted the HLA or CMV assignments 20 times. A later analysis grouped co-occurring TCRs with DBSCAN, adding TCRdist sequence similarity when clustering within HLA-allele-positive subsets. Repertoires with fewer than 30,000 or more than 120,000 public chains, plus five repertoires with anomalous nucleotide sharing, were excluded from co-occurrence clustering. TCRdb took this table from immuneACCESS and kept in-frame rearrangements with V and J called. Such tables lack part of the clones; where checked against another copy, unresolved V genes explain under half of the gap, and the rest is unexplained. V and J calls and clone size follow that table, whereas D and trimming were derived from the DNA. The sample contains approximately 170,000 clones, about four fifths of them found a single time. The ten largest account for roughly 7.5% of the sample.

The CDR3 starts with the cysteine, ends with the phenylalanine, and has 15 residues. Only CDR3 DNA remains: 45 bases, in frame from the first base. CDR1 KGHSY and CDR2 FQNENV are derived from the germline V gene. The junction shows trimming of 4 bases on V and 2 bases on J, and the gene matches do not reach 7 bases of it. Recombination connected TRBV16 to TRBJ1-2; 7 central bases correspond to TRBD1. The sequenced sample consisted of PBMCs. This clonotype was sampled from a male donor in good health and CMV-seropositive. The bases read TGTGCCAGCAGCCGGAGACAGGGTAGGAACTATGGCTACACCTTC. Its amino acids are CASSRRQGRNYGYTF.